This TCR beta chain was identified during a study of radiotherapy plus CTLA-4 blockade in lung cancer. Across the whole study: Across the patients, objective responses occurred in about 18%, and disease control in under 40%.

With respect to this clone: Its antigen is currently unknown.

V lost 2 bases to trimming and J lost 4 bases, with 16 bases between them. There are 16 residues in the CDR3. CDR1 is LNHDA and CDR2 is SQIVND in the germline V gene (reference sequence). The data were produced by immunoSEQ multiplex PCR, yet TCRdb's version contains in-frame clones alone and is incomplete. The sample records some 41,000 clones, around 70% being singletons. Findings and caveats of the study: Some TCR clones had been derived from tumors. These clones expanded in peripheral blood after radiotherapy plus ipilimumab. Early clonal dynamics of blood T cells, together with interferon-beta, were reported as the best response predictor.

The receptor was isolated from a human donor with non-small cell lung cancer who had a partial response to radiotherapy plus ipilimumab. The sequenced sample was peripheral blood, obtained from a patient treated with radiotherapy plus ipilimumab. This rearrangement joins TRBV19 to TRBJ2-3, with D maybe TRBD2 (5 bases). CDR3 nucleotide sequence: TGTGCCAGTAGTATACGGGCAGCTTTTAGCGCAGATACGCAGTATTTT. This translates into CASSIRAAFSADTQYF.